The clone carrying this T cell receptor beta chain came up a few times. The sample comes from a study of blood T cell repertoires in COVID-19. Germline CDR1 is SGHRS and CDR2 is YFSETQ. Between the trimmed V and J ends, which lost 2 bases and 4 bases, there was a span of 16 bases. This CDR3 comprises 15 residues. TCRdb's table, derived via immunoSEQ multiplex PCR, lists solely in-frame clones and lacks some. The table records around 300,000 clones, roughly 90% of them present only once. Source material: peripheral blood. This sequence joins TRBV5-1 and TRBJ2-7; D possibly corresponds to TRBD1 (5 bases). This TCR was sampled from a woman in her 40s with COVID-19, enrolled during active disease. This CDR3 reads CASSFDSPLRYEQYF. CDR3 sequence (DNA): TGCGCCAGCAGCTTTGACAGCCCATTAAGATACGAGCAGTACTTC.